This entry concerns a single T cell receptor (beta chain). Assay: immunoSEQ multiplex PCR; the TCRdb copy retains only in-frame clones and omits some. The data show around 1.6 million clones, under 99% seen once. V was trimmed by 1 base and J by 4 bases, leaving 15 bases between them. CDR1 and CDR2 (germline): SGHDT, YYEEEE. This CDR3 has 16 residues. These data come from a study of shared clonotypes between healthy human individuals. The chain joins TRBV5-6 to TRBJ2-1, with D tentatively TRBD1 (5 bases). Sequencing was performed on naive CD4+ T cells sorted from blood. The subset denotes: CD45RA+ positively selected. The sequence was collected from a man aged 25-45 years in good health. CDR3 nucleotide sequence: TGTGCCAGCAGCTTGTTTCAGGACAAAAAATACAATGAGCAGTTCTTC. Amino acids: CASSLFQDKKYNEQFF.